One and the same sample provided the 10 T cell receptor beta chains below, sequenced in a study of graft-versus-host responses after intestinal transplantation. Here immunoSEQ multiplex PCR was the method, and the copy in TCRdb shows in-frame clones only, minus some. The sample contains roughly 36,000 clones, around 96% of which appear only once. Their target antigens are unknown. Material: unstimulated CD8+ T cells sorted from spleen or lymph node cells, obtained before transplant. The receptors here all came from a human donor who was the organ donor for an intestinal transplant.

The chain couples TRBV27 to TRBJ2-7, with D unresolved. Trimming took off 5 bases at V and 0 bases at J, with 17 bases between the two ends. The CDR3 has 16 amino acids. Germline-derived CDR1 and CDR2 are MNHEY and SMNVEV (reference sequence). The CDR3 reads CASSILPEVPSYEQYF. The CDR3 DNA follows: TGTGCCAGCAGTATCCTACCCGAGGTCCCCTCCTACGAGCAGTACTTC.

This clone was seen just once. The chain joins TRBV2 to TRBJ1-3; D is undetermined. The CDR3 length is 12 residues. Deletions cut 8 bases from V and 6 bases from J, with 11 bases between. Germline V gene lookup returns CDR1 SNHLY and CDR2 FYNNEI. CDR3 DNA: TGTGCCAGCCCCCACGGAGAAAACACCATATATTTT. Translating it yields CASPHGENTIYF.

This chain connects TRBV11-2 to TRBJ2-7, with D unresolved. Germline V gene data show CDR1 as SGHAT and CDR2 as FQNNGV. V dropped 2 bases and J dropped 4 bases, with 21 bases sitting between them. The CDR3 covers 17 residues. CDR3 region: CASSLRLESGLDYEQYF. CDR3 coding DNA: TGTGCCAGCAGCTTACGGCTAGAAAGTGGATTGGATTACGAGCAGTACTTC. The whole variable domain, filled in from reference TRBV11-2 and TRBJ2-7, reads EAGVAQSPRYKIIEKRQSVAFWCNPISGHATLYWYQQILGQGPKLLIQFQNNGVVDDSQLPKDRFSAERLKGVDSTLKIQPAKLEDSAVYLCASSLRLESGLDYEQYFGPGTRLTVT.

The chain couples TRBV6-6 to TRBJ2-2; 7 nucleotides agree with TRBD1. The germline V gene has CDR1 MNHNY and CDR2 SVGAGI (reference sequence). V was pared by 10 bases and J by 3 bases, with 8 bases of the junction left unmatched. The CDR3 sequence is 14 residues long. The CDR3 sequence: CATPRGTYTGELFF. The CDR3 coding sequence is TGTGCCACCCCCAGGGGGACGTACACCGGGGAGCTGTTTTTT.

Here the CDR3 reads CASSLGTSGDTQYF. Here the CDR3 DNA reads TGTGCCAGCAGCTTAGGGACTAGCGGTGATACGCAGTATTTT. J is TRBJ2-3 and V is TRBV7-8, with 10 bases that match TRBD2. This CDR3 region has 14 residues. Germline V gives CDR1 SGHVS, CDR2 FQNEAQ. The junction had 1 base not matched to a gene; V was cut back by 1 base and J by 6 bases.

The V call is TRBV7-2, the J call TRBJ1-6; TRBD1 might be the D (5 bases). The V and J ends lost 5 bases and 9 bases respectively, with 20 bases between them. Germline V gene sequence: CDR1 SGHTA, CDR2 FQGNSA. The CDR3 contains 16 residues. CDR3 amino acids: CASSPLSGQGRSPLHF. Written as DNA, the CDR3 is TGTGCCAGCAGCCCGCTATCCGGGCAGGGTCGTTCACCCCTCCACTTT.

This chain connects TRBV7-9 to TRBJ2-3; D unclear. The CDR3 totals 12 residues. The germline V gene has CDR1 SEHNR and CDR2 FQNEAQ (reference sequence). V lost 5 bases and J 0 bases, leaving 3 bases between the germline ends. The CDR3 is CASSASTDTQYF. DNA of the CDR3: TGTGCCAGCAGCGCTAGCACAGATACGCAGTATTTT. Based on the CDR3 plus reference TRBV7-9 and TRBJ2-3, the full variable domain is DTGVSQNPRHKITKRGQNVTFRCDPISEHNRLYWYRQTLGQGPEFLTYFQNEAQLEKSRLLSDRFSAERPKGSFSTLEIQRTEQGDSAMYLCASSASTDTQYFGPGTRLTVL.

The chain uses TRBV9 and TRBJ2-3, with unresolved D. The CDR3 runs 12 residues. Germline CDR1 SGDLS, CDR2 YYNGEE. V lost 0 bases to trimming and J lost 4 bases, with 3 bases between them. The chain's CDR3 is CASSVGADTQYF. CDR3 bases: TGTGCCAGCAGCGTAGGGGCAGATACGCAGTATTTT.

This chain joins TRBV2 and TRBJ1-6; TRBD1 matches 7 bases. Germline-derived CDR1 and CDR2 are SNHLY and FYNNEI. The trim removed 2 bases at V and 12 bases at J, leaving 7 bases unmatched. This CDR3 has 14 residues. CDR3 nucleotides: TGTGCCAGCAGTGAATTGGGACAGCTTCAACCCCTCCACTTT. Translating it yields CASSELGQLQPLHF.

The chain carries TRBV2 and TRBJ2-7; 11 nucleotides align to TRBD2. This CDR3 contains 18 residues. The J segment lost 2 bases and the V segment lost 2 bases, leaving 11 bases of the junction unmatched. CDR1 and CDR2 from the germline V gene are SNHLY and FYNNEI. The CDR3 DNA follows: TGTGCCAGCAGTGAAATCATGTTAGCGGGGGGGCCTCCCTACGAGCAGTACTTC. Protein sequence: CASSEIMLAGGPPYEQYF. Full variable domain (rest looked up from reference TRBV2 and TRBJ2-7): EPEVTQTPSHQVTQMGQEVILRCVPISNHLYFYWYRQILGQKVEFLVSFYNNEISEKSEIFDDQFSVERPDGSNFTLKIRSTKLEDSAMYFCASSEIMLAGGPPYEQYFGPGTRLTVT.